Listed below are T cell receptor beta chains from one sample, sequenced in a study of CD8+ T cells in alopecia areata. The repertoire was sequenced with immunoSEQ multiplex PCR; TCRdb's copy has only in-frame clones and lacks some. Of approximately 180,000 clones in the sample, roughly 60% were seen once. The material was CD4+ T cells sorted from blood, obtained at week 24, from a patient treated with tofacitinib. The receptors stem from a human donor with alopecia areata. Each CDR3 is given with its conserved first and last residue. A D gene is named only where the DNA matches it firmly. Some rows have no size entry. The others give once, few or many, or a class for an expanded clone.

CDR3 protein	CDR3 DNA	clone size	V gene	J gene	D gene
CASSQGGPGTDTQYF	TGTGCCAGCAGCCAAGGTGGTCCCGGGACAGATACGCAGTATTTT	.	TRBV4-2	TRBJ2-3	.
CASSDPPQETQYF	TGTGCCAGCAGTGACCCCCCGCAAGAGACCCAGTACTTC	.	TRBV2	TRBJ2-5	.
CASSLGVRGALYNSPLHF	TGTGCCAGCAGCTTAGGCGTCCGCGGGGCTCTATATAATTCACCCCTCCACTTT	.	TRBV7-2	TRBJ1-6	.
CASRGEQGRYEQYF	TGCGCCAGCAGAGGCGAACAGGGCCGATACGAGCAGTACTTC	.	TRBV5-1	TRBJ2-7	.
CASSLGADVASGNTIYF	TGCGCCAGCAGCTTGGGCGCCGACGTCGCCTCTGGAAACACCATATATTTT	once	TRBV5-1	TRBJ1-3	.
CAWSVQQGNNSPLHF	TGTGCCTGGAGTGTCCAACAGGGTAATAATTCACCCCTCCACTTT	once	TRBV30	TRBJ1-6	.
CATSRRDRGGTEAFF	TGTGCCACCAGCCGGCGGGACAGGGGTGGCACTGAAGCTTTCTTT	.	TRBV15	TRBJ1-1	TRBD1
CASSKGVYDTGELFF	TGTGCCAGCAGCAAAGGGGTATATGATACCGGGGAGCTGTTTTTT	.	TRBV7-2	TRBJ2-2	.
CASSLVTEQFF	TGTGCCAGCAGCTTGGTAACTGAGCAGTTCTTC	.	TRBV5-6	TRBJ2-1	.
CSVGRGQGNTGELFF	TGCAGCGTTGGGCGGGGGCAGGGGAACACCGGGGAGCTGTTTTTT	few	TRBV29-1	TRBJ2-2	.
CAQRWGNTGELFF	TGTGCCCAAAGGTGGGGAAACACCGGGGAGCTGTTTTTT	.	TRBV30	TRBJ2-2	.
CASKRQGSYEQYF	TGTGCCAGCAAACGTCAGGGCTCCTACGAGCAGTACTTC	.	TRBV27	TRBJ2-7	.
CAWSEHTNYGYTF	TGTGCCTGGAGTGAGCATACTAACTATGGCTACACCTTC	few	TRBV30	TRBJ1-2	.
CASSSTDSHYEQYF	TGTGCCAGCAGTTCCACTGACAGCCACTACGAGCAGTACTTC	few	TRBV6-6	TRBJ2-7	.
CAWSHGGQQPQHF	TGTGCCTGGAGCCATGGGGGGCAACAGCCCCAGCATTTT	.	TRBV30	TRBJ1-5	.
CAISGQGGTSGGSEDTQYF	TGTGCCATCAGTGGCCAAGGAGGGACTAGCGGGGGGTCCGAAGATACGCAGTATTTT	few	TRBV10-3	TRBJ2-3	TRBD2
CAWSRLRSGNTIYF	TGTGCCTGGTCCCGGCTCCGCTCTGGAAACACCATATATTTT	.	TRBV30	TRBJ1-3	.
CSAGGAETQYF	TGCAGTGCCGGGGGAGCAGAGACCCAGTACTTC	.	TRBV20-1	TRBJ2-5	.
CASSSSGGTYNEQFF	TGCGCCAGCAGCTCAAGCGGGGGGACCTACAATGAGCAGTTCTTC	few	TRBV5-1	TRBJ2-1	TRBD2
CSVAQRPFGLVGDTQYF	TGCAGCGTCGCTCAACGACCCTTTGGACTAGTGGGAGATACGCAGTATTTT	.	TRBV29-1	TRBJ2-3	TRBD2
CAWSAGRRRPQHF	TGTGCCTGGAGTGCGGGAAGAAGACGGCCCCAGCATTTT	.	TRBV30	TRBJ1-5	.
CASKLRYNQPQHF	TGTGCCAGCAAATTGAGATACAATCAGCCCCAGCATTTT	.	TRBV2	TRBJ1-5	.
CASRVGQKETQYF	TGTGCCAGCAGGGTGGGACAGAAAGAGACCCAGTACTTC	.	TRBV2	TRBJ2-5	TRBD1
CASSRQGRMNTEAFF	TGTGCCAGCAGCAGACAGGGCCGCATGAACACTGAAGCTTTCTTT	.	TRBV7-9	TRBJ1-1	TRBD1
CSVEEVSAEQFF	TGCAGCGTTGAAGAAGTGTCCGCTGAGCAGTTCTTC	.	TRBV29-1	TRBJ2-1	.
CATSVFSGVNSPLHF	TGTGCCACCAGCGTTTTTTCGGGGGTAAATTCACCCCTCCACTTT	.	TRBV15	TRBJ1-6	.
CASSSGQGTTDTQYF	TGTGCCAGCAGCTCGGGACAGGGGACCACAGATACGCAGTATTTT	.	TRBV7-9	TRBJ2-3	TRBD1
CASSAGLGSYNEQFF	TGTGCCAGCAGCGCGGGACTAGGATCCTACAATGAGCAGTTCTTC	once	TRBV9	TRBJ2-1	TRBD2
CASSTLSRFNQPQHF	TGTGCCAGCAGTACCTTGAGCAGGTTCAATCAGCCCCAGCATTTT	.	TRBV2	TRBJ1-5	.